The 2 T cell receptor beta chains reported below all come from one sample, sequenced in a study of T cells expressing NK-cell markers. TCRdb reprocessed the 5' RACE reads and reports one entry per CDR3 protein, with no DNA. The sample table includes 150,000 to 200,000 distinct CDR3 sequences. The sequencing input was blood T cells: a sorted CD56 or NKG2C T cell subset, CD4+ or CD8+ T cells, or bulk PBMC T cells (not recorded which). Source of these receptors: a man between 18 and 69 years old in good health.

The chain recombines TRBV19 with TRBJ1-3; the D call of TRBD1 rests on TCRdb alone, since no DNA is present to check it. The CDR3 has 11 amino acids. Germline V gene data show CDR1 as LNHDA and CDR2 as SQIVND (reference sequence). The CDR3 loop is CAAGTGNTIYF.

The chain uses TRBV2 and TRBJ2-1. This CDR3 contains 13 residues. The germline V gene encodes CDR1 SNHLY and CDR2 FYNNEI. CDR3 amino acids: CASSTGMDNEQFF.